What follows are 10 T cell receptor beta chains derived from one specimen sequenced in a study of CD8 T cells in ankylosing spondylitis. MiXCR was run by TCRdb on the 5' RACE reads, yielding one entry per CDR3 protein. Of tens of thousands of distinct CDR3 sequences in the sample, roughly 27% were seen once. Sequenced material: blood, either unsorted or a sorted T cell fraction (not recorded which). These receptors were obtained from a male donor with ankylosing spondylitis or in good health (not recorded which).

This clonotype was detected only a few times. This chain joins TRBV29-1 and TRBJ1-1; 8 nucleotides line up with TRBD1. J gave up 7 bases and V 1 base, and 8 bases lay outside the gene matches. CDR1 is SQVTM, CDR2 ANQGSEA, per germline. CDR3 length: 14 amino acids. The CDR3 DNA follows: TGCAGCGTTGAAGCCCGACAGGGGAGGGGTGAAGCTTTCTTT. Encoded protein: CSVEARQGRGEAFF.

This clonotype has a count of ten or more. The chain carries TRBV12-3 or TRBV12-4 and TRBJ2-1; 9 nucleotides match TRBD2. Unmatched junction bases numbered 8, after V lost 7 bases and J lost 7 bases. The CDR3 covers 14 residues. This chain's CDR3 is CASNPLAGLNEQFF. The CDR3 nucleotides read TGTGCCAGCAACCCACTAGCGGGCCTTAATGAGCAGTTCTTC.

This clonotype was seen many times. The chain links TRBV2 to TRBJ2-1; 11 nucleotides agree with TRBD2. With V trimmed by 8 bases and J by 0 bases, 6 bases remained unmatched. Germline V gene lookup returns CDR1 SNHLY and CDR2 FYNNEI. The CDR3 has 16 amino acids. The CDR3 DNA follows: TGTGCCAGCCGACGACTAGCGGGGAGCTCCTACAATGAGCAGTTCTTC. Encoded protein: CASRRLAGSSYNEQFF. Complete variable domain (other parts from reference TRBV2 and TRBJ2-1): EPEVTQTPSHQVTQMGQEVILRCVPISNHLYFYWYRQILGQKVEFLVSFYNNEISEKSEIFDDQFSVERPDGSNFTLKIRSTKLEDSAMYFCASRRLAGSSYNEQFFGPGTRLTVL.

CDR3 protein: CASRDGLAARLDEQFF. The CDR3 DNA is TGCGCCAGCAGAGACGGACTAGCGGCACGTTTGGATGAGCAGTTCTTC. This sequence joins TRBV5-1 and TRBJ2-1; 10 nucleotides line up with TRBD2. CDR3 size: 16 residues. CDR1 and CDR2 (germline): SGHRS, YFSETQ. The V segment lost 5 bases and the J segment 8 bases; nucleotides outside the gene matches: 13.

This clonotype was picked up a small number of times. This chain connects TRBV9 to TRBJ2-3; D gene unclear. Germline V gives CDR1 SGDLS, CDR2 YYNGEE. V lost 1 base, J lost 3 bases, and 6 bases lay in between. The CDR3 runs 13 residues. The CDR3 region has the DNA TGTGCCAGCAGCGTAACGCCTACAGATACGCAGTATTTT. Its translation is CASSVTPTDTQYF.

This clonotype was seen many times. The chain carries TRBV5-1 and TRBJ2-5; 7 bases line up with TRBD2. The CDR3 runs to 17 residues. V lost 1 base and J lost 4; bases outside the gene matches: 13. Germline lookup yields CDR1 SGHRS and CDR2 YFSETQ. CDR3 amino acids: CASSLPERGPHIETQYF. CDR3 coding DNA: TGCGCCAGCAGCTTGCCTGAGCGGGGCCCCCATATAGAGACCCAGTACTTC.

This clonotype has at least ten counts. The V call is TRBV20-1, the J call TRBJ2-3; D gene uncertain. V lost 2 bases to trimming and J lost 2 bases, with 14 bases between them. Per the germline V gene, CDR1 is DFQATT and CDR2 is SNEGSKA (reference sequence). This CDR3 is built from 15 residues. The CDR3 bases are TGCAGTGCTAGAAAACGTGGTGCTCCCACAGATACGCAGTATTTT. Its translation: CSARKRGAPTDTQYF.

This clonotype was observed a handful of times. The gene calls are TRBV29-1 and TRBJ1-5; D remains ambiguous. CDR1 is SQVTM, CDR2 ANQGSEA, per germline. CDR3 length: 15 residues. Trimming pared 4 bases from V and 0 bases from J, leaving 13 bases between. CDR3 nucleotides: TGCAGCGTTGTTGGGGATCCAGTTAGCAATCAGCCCCAGCATTTT. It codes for CSVVGDPVSNQPQHF. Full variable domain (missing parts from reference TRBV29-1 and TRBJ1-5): SAVISQKPSRDICQRGTSLTIQCQVDSQVTMMFWYRQQPGQSLTLIATANQGSEATYESGFVIDKFPISRPNLTFSTLTVSNMSPEDSSIYLCSVVGDPVSNQPQHFGDGTRLSIL.

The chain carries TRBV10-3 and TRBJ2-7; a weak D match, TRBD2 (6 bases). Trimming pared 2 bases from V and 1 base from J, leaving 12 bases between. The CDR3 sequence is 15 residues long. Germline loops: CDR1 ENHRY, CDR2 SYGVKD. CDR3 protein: CAISEENGGSYEQYF. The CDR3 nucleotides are TGTGCCATCAGTGAGGAGAACGGGGGATCCTACGAGCAGTACTTC.

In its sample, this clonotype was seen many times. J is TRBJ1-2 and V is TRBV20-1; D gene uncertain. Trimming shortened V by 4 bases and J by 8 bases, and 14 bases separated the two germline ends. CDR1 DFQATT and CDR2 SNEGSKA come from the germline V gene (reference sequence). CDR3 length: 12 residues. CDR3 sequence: CSANNGIYGYTF. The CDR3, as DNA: TGCAGTGCTAACAATGGTATATACGGCTACACCTTC.